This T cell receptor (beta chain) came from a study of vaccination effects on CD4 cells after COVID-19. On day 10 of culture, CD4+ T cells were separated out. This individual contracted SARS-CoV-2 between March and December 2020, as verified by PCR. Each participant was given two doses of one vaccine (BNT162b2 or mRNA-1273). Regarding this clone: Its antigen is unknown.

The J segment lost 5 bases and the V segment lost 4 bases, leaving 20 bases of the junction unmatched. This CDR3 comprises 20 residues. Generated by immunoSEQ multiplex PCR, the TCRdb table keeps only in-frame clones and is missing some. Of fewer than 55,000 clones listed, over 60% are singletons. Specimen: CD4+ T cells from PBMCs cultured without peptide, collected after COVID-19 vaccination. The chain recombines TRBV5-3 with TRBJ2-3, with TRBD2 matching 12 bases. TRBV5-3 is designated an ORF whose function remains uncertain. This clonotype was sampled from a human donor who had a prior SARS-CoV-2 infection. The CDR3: CARSQAGTGRTSGIGDTQYF. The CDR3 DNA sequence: TGTGCCAGAAGCCAAGCCGGGACAGGTAGGACTAGCGGGATCGGAGATACGCAGTATTTT.